This is a list of T cell receptor beta chains from one sample in a study of blood T cell repertoires in COVID-19. TCRdb keeps only in-frame clones here, not all; method: immunoSEQ multiplex PCR. Of roughly 270,000 clones listed, 85% are singletons. Sequencing was done on a sample of PBMCs or T cells enriched from blood (not recorded which). The receptors stem from a woman in her forties or fifties who had recovered from COVID-19. CDR3s include the opening cysteine and the closing phenylalanine or tryptophan. Each record gives: J gene, CDR3 length, clone size, V gene, D gene, CDR3 protein, CDR3 DNA. D genes are given only for firm matches. Clone sizes are given selectively: once, few, many, or a class where the clone is expanded.

J gene: TRBJ2-7; CDR3 length: 15; clone size: few; V gene: TRBV28; D gene: TRBD2; CDR3 protein: CASSLWRELPYEQYF; CDR3 DNA: TGTGCCAGCAGTTTATGGCGGGAGCTACCCTACGAGCAGTACTTC
J gene: TRBJ2-3; CDR3 length: 17; clone size: NA; V gene: TRBV11-2; D gene: NA; CDR3 protein: CASSLRALKRSTDTQYF; CDR3 DNA: TGTGCCAGCAGCTTAAGGGCTCTCAAGCGGAGCACAGATACGCAGTATTTT
J gene: TRBJ2-7; CDR3 length: 14; clone size: NA; V gene: TRBV27; D gene: NA; CDR3 protein: CASSLTATGYEQYF; CDR3 DNA: TGTGCCAGCAGTTTAACTGCGACAGGCTACGAGCAGTACTTC
J gene: TRBJ1-1; CDR3 length: 15; clone size: NA; V gene: TRBV27; D gene: TRBD1; CDR3 protein: CASSYRTGQRTEAFF; CDR3 DNA: TGTGCCAGCAGTTATCGGACAGGGCAGAGGACTGAAGCTTTCTTT
J gene: TRBJ2-2; CDR3 length: 15; clone size: NA; V gene: TRBV5-1; D gene: NA; CDR3 protein: CASSLAGHRAGELFF; CDR3 DNA: TGCGCCAGCAGCTTGGCGGGACATCGAGCCGGGGAGCTGTTTTTT
J gene: TRBJ1-3; CDR3 length: 17; clone size: NA; V gene: TRBV19; D gene: NA; CDR3 protein: CASGGLRDRSSGNTIYF; CDR3 DNA: TGTGCCAGTGGAGGACTAAGAGACAGATCCTCTGGAAACACCATATATTTT
J gene: TRBJ1-1; CDR3 length: 15; clone size: NA; V gene: TRBV20-1; D gene: NA; CDR3 protein: CSASLGGRLGTEAFF; CDR3 DNA: TGCAGTGCTAGTCTCGGAGGGAGATTGGGGACTGAAGCTTTCTTT
J gene: TRBJ2-7; CDR3 length: 16; clone size: NA; V gene: TRBV5-5; D gene: TRBD2; CDR3 protein: CASSPGLAGLSYEQYF; CDR3 DNA: TGTGCCAGCAGCCCCGGACTAGCGGGTTTGTCCTACGAGCAGTACTTC
J gene: TRBJ2-7; CDR3 length: 16; clone size: NA; V gene: TRBV5-1; D gene: NA; CDR3 protein: CASSLARGKTTYEQYF; CDR3 DNA: TGCGCCAGCAGCTTGGCCCGGGGTAAAACAACCTACGAGCAGTACTTC
J gene: TRBJ1-5; CDR3 length: 15; clone size: NA; V gene: TRBV7-6; D gene: NA; CDR3 protein: CASSLDQGPNQPQHF; CDR3 DNA: TGTGCCAGCAGCTTAGACCAGGGCCCCAATCAGCCCCAGCATTTT
J gene: TRBJ2-2; CDR3 length: 17; clone size: NA; V gene: TRBV5-4; D gene: TRBD1; CDR3 protein: CASSSARQGAVTGELFF; CDR3 DNA: TGTGCCAGCAGCTCCGCCCGACAGGGGGCAGTCACCGGGGAGCTGTTTTTT
J gene: TRBJ2-7; CDR3 length: 16; clone size: once; V gene: TRBV7-2; D gene: TRBD1; CDR3 protein: CASSLEATGAFYEQYF; CDR3 DNA: TGTGCCAGCAGCTTAGAGGCGACAGGGGCCTTCTACGAGCAGTACTTC
J gene: TRBJ1-5; CDR3 length: 15; clone size: NA; V gene: TRBV5-6; D gene: NA; CDR3 protein: CASSLAGGYNQPQHF; CDR3 DNA: TGTGCCAGCAGCTTGGCCGGGGGTTACAATCAGCCCCAGCATTTT
J gene: TRBJ1-4; CDR3 length: 15; clone size: NA; V gene: TRBV19; D gene: NA; CDR3 protein: CASRGGTAANEKLFF; CDR3 DNA: TGTGCCAGTAGGGGGGGGACGGCGGCTAATGAAAAACTGTTTTTT
J gene: TRBJ1-2; CDR3 length: 15; clone size: NA; V gene: TRBV7-9; D gene: NA; CDR3 protein: CASSLSSRSNYGYTF; CDR3 DNA: TGTGCCAGCAGCTTAAGTAGCCGTTCCAACTATGGCTACACCTTC
J gene: TRBJ2-7; CDR3 length: 16; clone size: NA; V gene: TRBV5-1; D gene: NA; CDR3 protein: CASSLARGTMVYEQYF; CDR3 DNA: TGCGCCAGCAGCTTGGCTAGAGGGACAATGGTCTACGAGCAGTACTTC
J gene: TRBJ2-1; CDR3 length: 18; clone size: NA; V gene: TRBV5-1; D gene: TRBD1; CDR3 protein: CASSLGPHDSPTGNEQFF; CDR3 DNA: TGCGCCAGCAGCTTGGGTCCCCACGACAGCCCGACAGGGAATGAGCAGTTCTTC
J gene: TRBJ2-5; CDR3 length: 14; clone size: NA; V gene: TRBV29-1; D gene: NA; CDR3 protein: CSVARDLGGETQYF; CDR3 DNA: TGCAGCGTGGCAAGGGACTTGGGGGGAGAGACCCAGTACTTC
J gene: TRBJ2-7; CDR3 length: 12; clone size: NA; V gene: TRBV27; D gene: NA; CDR3 protein: CASSFSGGEQYF; CDR3 DNA: TGTGCCAGCAGTTTCTCCGGGGGCGAGCAGTACTTC
J gene: TRBJ1-6; CDR3 length: 15; clone size: NA; V gene: TRBV2; D gene: NA; CDR3 protein: CASRPTTGFNSPLHF; CDR3 DNA: TGTGCCAGCAGACCCACTACAGGTTTCAATTCACCCCTCCACTTT
J gene: TRBJ2-3; CDR3 length: 16; clone size: NA; V gene: TRBV5-8; D gene: NA; CDR3 protein: CASSWGVKILTDTQYF; CDR3 DNA: TGTGCCAGCAGCTGGGGGGTGAAGATACTCACAGATACGCAGTATTTT
J gene: TRBJ2-3; CDR3 length: 15; clone size: NA; V gene: TRBV4-1; D gene: NA; CDR3 protein: CASSQDGRALGTQYF; CDR3 DNA: TGCGCCAGCAGCCAAGATGGGCGGGCTCTGGGTACGCAGTATTTT
J gene: TRBJ1-2; CDR3 length: 14; clone size: NA; V gene: TRBV3-1/TRBV3-2; D gene: NA; CDR3 protein: CASSASRRGHGYTF; CDR3 DNA: TGTGCCAGCAGCGCAAGCCGGAGGGGACATGGCTACACCTTC
J gene: TRBJ1-2; CDR3 length: 14; clone size: NA; V gene: TRBV18; D gene: NA; CDR3 protein: CASSASRENYGYTF; CDR3 DNA: TGTGCCAGCTCAGCTAGTCGGGAGAACTATGGCTACACCTTC
J gene: TRBJ1-2; CDR3 length: 17; clone size: NA; V gene: TRBV3-1/TRBV3-2; D gene: TRBD1; CDR3 protein: CASGPIRDSHINYGYTF; CDR3 DNA: TGTGCCAGCGGGCCCATAAGGGACAGCCACATTAACTATGGCTACACCTTC
J gene: TRBJ1-2; CDR3 length: 14; clone size: NA; V gene: TRBV7-8; D gene: NA; CDR3 protein: CASSLEGFDYGYTF; CDR3 DNA: TGTGCCAGCAGCTTAGAGGGGTTCGACTATGGCTACACCTTC
J gene: TRBJ1-3; CDR3 length: 18; clone size: NA; V gene: TRBV4-3; D gene: TRBD1; CDR3 protein: CASSQDPPDRGRMDTIYF; CDR3 DNA: TGCGCCAGCAGCCAAGATCCCCCCGACAGGGGGAGGATGGACACCATATATTTT
J gene: TRBJ1-6; CDR3 length: 16; clone size: NA; V gene: TRBV27; D gene: NA; CDR3 protein: CASSVSESSYNSPLHF; CDR3 DNA: TGTGCCAGCAGTGTCTCAGAAAGCTCCTATAATTCACCCCTCCACTTT
J gene: TRBJ1-5; CDR3 length: 17; clone size: NA; V gene: TRBV21-1; D gene: NA; CDR3 protein: CASSKAPIEAYNQPQHF; CDR3 DNA: TGTGCCAGCAGCAAAGCGCCCATAGAGGCCTATAATCAGCCCCAGCATTTT
J gene: TRBJ1-1; CDR3 length: 15; clone size: NA; V gene: TRBV28; D gene: TRBD1; CDR3 protein: CASRADRGGNTEAFF; CDR3 DNA: TGTGCCAGCAGGGCGGACAGGGGGGGGAACACTGAAGCTTTCTTT
J gene: TRBJ2-1; CDR3 length: 16; clone size: few; V gene: TRBV5-4; D gene: TRBD2; CDR3 protein: CASSPQLAGGYNEQFF; CDR3 DNA: TGTGCCAGCAGCCCACAACTAGCGGGGGGGTACAATGAGCAGTTCTTC
J gene: TRBJ2-3; CDR3 length: 13; clone size: NA; V gene: TRBV7-2; D gene: NA; CDR3 protein: CASSLPSTDTQYF; CDR3 DNA: TGTGCCAGCAGCTTACCTAGCACAGATACGCAGTATTTT
J gene: TRBJ2-3; CDR3 length: 13; clone size: NA; V gene: TRBV30; D gene: TRBD1; CDR3 protein: CAWGQGARDTQYF; CDR3 DNA: TGTGCCTGGGGACAGGGGGCAAGAGATACGCAGTATTTT
J gene: TRBJ1-5; CDR3 length: 13; clone size: NA; V gene: TRBV30; D gene: NA; CDR3 protein: CAWSVTGNQPQHF; CDR3 DNA: TGTGCCTGGAGTGTAACCGGTAATCAGCCCCAGCATTTT
J gene: TRBJ1-6; CDR3 length: 14; clone size: NA; V gene: TRBV27; D gene: NA; CDR3 protein: CASTRTGPNSPLHF; CDR3 DNA: TGTGCCAGCACGCGAACAGGGCCCAATTCACCCCTCCACTTT